This T cell receptor beta chain was documented in a study of identical twins. Study results and limitations: Models came in too low on out-of-frame TCR alpha sharing in monozygotic twins.

A single record per CDR3 protein comes from TCRdb applying MiXCR to the 5' RACE reads. The sample holds approximately 250,000 distinct CDR3 sequences; over 5.5% are singletons and the top ten take 13% to 15%. For this clonotype: Its antigen remains unidentified.

Germline lookup yields CDR1 SGHAT and CDR2 FQNNGV. Trimming took off 4 bases at V and 3 bases at J, with 16 bases between the two ends. This CDR3 spans 15 amino acids. This sample was also put to use in a study of T cells expressing NK-cell markers. From that paper: Sorting was restricted to alpha-beta TCR T cells by an anti-gamma-delta TCR antibody in several experiments. Top CD8+ clonotypes included the dominant CD3+CD56+NKG2C+ clonotypes in six donors.

Sequenced: CD8+ T cells sorted from blood. The chain combines TRBV11-2 with TRBJ2-7; D is possibly TRBD1 (6 bases). This clonotype was obtained from a young woman in good health. The CDR3 loop is CASSSGQGLIYEQYF. The CDR3 nucleotides are TGTGCCAGCAGCTCGGGCCAGGGGCTTATCTACGAGCAGTACTTC.